This TCR beta chain originates from a study of blood T cell repertoires in COVID-19. As for the study in general: Researchers got acute and convalescent COVID-19 samples from the United States, Italy and Spain.

V trimming: 3 bases; J trimming: 4 bases; junction bases outside the gene matches: 5. Germline assignment: CDR1 SNHLY and CDR2 FYNNEI. This CDR3 is built from 15 residues. Repertoires were generated with immunoSEQ multiplex PCR, while TCRdb's copy carries only in-frame clones and drops some. The sample consists of 250,000 or so clones, nearly 90% of them appearing once. The sequencing sample was made of peripheral blood. This receptor was taken from a man aged 18-30 years with active or convalescent COVID-19. This chain connects TRBV2 to TRBJ2-2, with TRBD2 identical over 7 bases. CDR3 in amino acids: CASSETPSGTGELFF. The CDR3 nucleotides read TGTGCCAGCAGTGAGACCCCTAGCGGCACCGGGGAGCTGTTTTTT.